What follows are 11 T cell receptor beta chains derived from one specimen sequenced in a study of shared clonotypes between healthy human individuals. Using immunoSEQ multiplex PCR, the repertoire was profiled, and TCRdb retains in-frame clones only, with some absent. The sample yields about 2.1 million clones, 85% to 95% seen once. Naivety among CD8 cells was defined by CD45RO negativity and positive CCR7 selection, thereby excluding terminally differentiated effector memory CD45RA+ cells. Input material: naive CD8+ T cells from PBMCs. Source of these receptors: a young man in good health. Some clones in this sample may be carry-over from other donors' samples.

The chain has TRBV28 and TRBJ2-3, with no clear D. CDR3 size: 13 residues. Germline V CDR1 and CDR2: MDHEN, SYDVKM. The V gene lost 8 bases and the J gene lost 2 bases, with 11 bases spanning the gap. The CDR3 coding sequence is TGTGCCAGCGCCAGAGGCGTCACAGATACGCAGTATTTT. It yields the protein CASARGVTDTQYF.

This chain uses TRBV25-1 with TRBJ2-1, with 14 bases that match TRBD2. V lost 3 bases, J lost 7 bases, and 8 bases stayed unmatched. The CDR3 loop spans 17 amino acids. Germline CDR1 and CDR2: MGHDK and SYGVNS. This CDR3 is CASSDRKGLAGANEQFF. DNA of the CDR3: TGTGCCAGCAGTGATCGGAAGGGACTAGCGGGAGCGAATGAGCAGTTCTTC.

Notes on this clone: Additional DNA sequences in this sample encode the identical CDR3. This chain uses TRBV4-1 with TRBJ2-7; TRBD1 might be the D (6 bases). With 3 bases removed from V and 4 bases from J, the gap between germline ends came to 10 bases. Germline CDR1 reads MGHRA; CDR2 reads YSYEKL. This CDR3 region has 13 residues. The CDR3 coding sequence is TGCGCCAGCAGCCACGGGACACTTTACGAGCAGTACTTC. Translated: CASSHGTLYEQYF.

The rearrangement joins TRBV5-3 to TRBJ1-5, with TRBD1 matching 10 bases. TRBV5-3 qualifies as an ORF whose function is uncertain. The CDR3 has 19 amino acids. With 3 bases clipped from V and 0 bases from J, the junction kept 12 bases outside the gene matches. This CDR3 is CARSSYRDRGLDSNQPQHF. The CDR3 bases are TGTGCCAGAAGCTCCTACCGGGACAGGGGACTCGATAGCAATCAGCCCCAGCATTTT.

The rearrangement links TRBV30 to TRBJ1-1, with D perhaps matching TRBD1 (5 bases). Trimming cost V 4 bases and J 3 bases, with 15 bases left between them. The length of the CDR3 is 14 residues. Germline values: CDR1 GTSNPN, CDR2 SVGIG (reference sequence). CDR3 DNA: TGTGCCTGGATGGGGGAGGGTTGGTACACTGAAGCTTTCTTT. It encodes CAWMGEGWYTEAFF.

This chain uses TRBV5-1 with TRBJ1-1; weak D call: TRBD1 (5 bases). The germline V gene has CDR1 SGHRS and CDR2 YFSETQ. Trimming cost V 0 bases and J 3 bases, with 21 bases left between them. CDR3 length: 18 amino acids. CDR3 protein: CASSLGGRALAVYTEAFF. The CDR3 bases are TGCGCCAGCAGCTTGGGTGGCAGGGCGTTGGCAGTGTACACTGAAGCTTTCTTT.

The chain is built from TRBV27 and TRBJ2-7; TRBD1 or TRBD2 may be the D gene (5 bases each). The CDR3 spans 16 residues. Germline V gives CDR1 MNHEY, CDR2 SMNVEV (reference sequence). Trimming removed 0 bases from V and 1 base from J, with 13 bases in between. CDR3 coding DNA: TGTGCCAGCAGTTTATCGATCGGGGCTGCTTCCTACGAGCAGTACTTC. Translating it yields CASSLSIGAASYEQYF.

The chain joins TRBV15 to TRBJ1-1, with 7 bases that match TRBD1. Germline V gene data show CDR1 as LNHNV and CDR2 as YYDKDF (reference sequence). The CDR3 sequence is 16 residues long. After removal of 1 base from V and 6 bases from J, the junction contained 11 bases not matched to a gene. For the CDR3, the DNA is TGTGCCACCAGCAGAGTAAGAGACAGGGCGAATCCTGAAGCTTTCTTT. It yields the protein CATSRVRDRANPEAFF.

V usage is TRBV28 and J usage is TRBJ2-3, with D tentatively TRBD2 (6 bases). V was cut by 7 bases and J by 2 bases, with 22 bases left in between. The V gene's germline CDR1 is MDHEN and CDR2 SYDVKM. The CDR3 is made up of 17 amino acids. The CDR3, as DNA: TGTGCCAGCACTCGTACCGGGACTCCCCCCCACACAGATACGCAGTATTTT. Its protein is CASTRTGTPPHTDTQYF.

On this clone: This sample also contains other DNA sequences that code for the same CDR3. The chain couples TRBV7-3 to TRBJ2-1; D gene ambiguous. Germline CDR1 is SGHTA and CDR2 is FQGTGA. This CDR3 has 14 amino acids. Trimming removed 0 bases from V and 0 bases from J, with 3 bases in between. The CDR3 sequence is CASSLTGSYNEQFF. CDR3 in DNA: TGTGCCAGCAGCTTAACGGGCTCCTACAATGAGCAGTTCTTC.

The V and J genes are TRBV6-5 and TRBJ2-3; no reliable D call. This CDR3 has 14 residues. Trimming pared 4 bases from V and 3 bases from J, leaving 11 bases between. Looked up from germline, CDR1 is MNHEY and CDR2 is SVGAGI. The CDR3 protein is CASSSLVGTDTQYF. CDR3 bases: TGTGCCAGCAGTTCTCTAGTTGGGACAGATACGCAGTATTTT.